This section outlines one T cell receptor (beta chain) sequence together with its context. Judged by its sample share, this clonotype qualifies as medium-sized (0.01 to 0.1%). Its antigen is unknown. The input lacks base qualities; no much larger clone sits a single base away. Genomic DNA extracted from peripheral blood, rather than sorted cells or RNA, was used as the source for amplification of TCR beta rearrangements. The sample originates from a study of T cell repertoires in aging, cancer and after chemotherapy (dated by TCRdb to about 2019). Looking at the study overall: Donors spanned six age groups from 30 or younger to 70 or older, with at least three individuals per group. Alongside some 96 healthy donors serving as a reference group, the cohort included approximately 220 cancer patients, of whom more than 85 had hematological cancers and some 130 had solid cancers. The study profiled peripheral blood TCR beta repertoires from healthy donors and cancer patients to examine immunoaging and T cell reconstitution after chemotherapy. Paired pre- and post-chemotherapy samples in the hematological group came from chronic lymphocytic leukemia patients treated with fludarabine- or bendamustine-based regimens. In total, the full dataset held about 9 million TCR reads. Paper-wide results and their limitations: Compared with age-matched healthy donors, untreated patients with hematological or solid cancers had significantly lower TCR diversity and higher clonality in blood. In healthy donors, the decline in TCR diversity with age was mainly due to loss of richness, whereas in cancer patients loss of evenness also played a role. Hematological cancer patients had lymphoid organ infiltration, which may itself impair thymic emigration or peripheral T cell expansion. According to the authors, the repertoire data do not permit conclusions about immunological memory after chemotherapy. In both cancer cohorts, median generation probability rose over the chemotherapy interval, which suggests that the repertoire was reconstituted through rebound thymic output.

Using a mixed TRB-A/B primer pool, multiplex touch-down PCR amplified rearranged TRB sequences covering the V, D and J segments. Two consecutive PCR reactions with Phusion HS II polymerase added Illumina adapters and sample indices to the amplicons. After gel purification with the NucleoSpin Gel and PCR Clean-up kit, the amplicons were checked using Qubit and an Agilent 2100 Bioanalyzer. The libraries were sequenced on an Illumina MiSeq with 600-cycle, single-indexed, paired-end runs. The authors' pipeline ran thus. TRB sequences were processed with MiXCR versions 2.12 and 3.0.5. Each unique CDR3 nucleotide sequence counted as one clone, and only productive sequences with at least two reads were retained. Shannon diversity, evenness, clonality (one minus evenness), and alpha-parameterized diversity profiles from alpha 0 to 5 were included as repertoire metrics. The IGoR algorithm was used to calculate generation probabilities of clones in the paired pre- and post-chemotherapy samples. TCRdb redid the processing of the public reads, applying fastp at Q25 and MiXCR, and retained in-frame beta chains. Rows with a matching CDR3 protein are joined into one entry that keeps the most common DNA and genes. TCRdb's processing, not the authors' own work, is the source of the V and J calls. The sample has thousands of distinct CDR3 sequences on record, over 25% of them singletons. The ten largest clones add up to around 9% of the sample.

CDR1 and CDR2, per the germline V gene (reference sequence), are LNHDA and SQIVND. The CDR3, cysteine through phenylalanine, is 11 amino acids long. Only the CDR3 portion is preserved as DNA: 33 bases, with reading frame beginning at the first base. The junction shows trimming of 7 bases on V and 12 bases on J, plus 13 bases between the germline ends. Material for sequencing was blood. Here the chain combines TRBV19 and TRBJ1-5; no D gene call is confident. The TCR sequence derives from a human donor with a blood cancer. The bases are TGTGCCAGTACCCTAGGGTCTATCCAGCATTTT. The encoded protein is CASTLGSIQHF.